This TCR beta chain was captured in a study of blood T cell repertoires in COVID-19. On the study more broadly: Whether acute or convalescent, the COVID-19 samples came from the United States, Italy and Spain.

Original data processing: Reference gene primer amplification gave estimated nucleated cell counts. Method: immunoSEQ multiplex PCR; TCRdb's copy keeps in-frame clones and lacks some. That table gives V, J and clone size, and the DNA gave D and trimming. The sample gives a few hundred thousand clones, approximately 90% of which show up once; around 1.1% is in the top ten. With 4 bases removed from V and 6 bases from J, the gap between germline ends came to 6 bases. The CDR3 loop spans 12 amino acids. Germline V gene data show CDR1 as ENHRY and CDR2 as SYGVKD. Two negative PCRs, clearance, or symptom resolution were required of recovered Cohort 3 donors.

The chain is built from TRBV10-3 and TRBJ2-2; D may be TRBD2 (6 bases). Sequenced sample: PBMCs or T cells enriched from blood (not recorded which). The clonotype originates from a man aged 30-40 years who had recovered from COVID-19. The CDR3 sequence is CAISAGAGELFF. For the CDR3, the DNA is TGTGCCATCAGTGCGGGGGCCGGGGAGCTGTTTTTT.